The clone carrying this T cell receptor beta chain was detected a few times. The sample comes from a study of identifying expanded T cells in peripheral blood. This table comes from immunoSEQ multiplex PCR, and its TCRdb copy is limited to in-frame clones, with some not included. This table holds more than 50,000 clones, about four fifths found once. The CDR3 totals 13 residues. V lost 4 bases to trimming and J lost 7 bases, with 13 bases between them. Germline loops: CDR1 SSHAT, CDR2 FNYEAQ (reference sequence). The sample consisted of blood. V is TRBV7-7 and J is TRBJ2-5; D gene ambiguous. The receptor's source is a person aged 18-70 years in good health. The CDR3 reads CASSYHPAGTQYF. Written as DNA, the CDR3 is TGTGCCAGCAGCTATCATCCCGCAGGGACCCAGTACTTC.